This note documents a single T cell receptor beta chain sequence. The antigen it binds to is not known. Relative to the germline gene, one junction end is altered; a read error may explain this. In the germline V gene (reference sequence), CDR1 corresponds to MNHNY and CDR2 to SVGAGI. The CDR3, from cysteine to phenylalanine, totals 15 residues. The retained sequence is limited to the CDR3, 45 bases, with the frame set at the first base. Library prep was done by the immunoSEQ multiplex PCR assay. For the multiplex PCR, a mixture combining 60 forward primers for TCR Vbeta segments and 13 reverse primers for TCR Jbeta segments was used. The CDR3 region of rearranged TCR beta genes was amplified from genomic DNA with a multiplex PCR assay. The amplified TCR beta libraries were sequenced on the Illumina HiSeq System as 87-base-pair reads. Per the source publication's procedure: A later analysis counted approximately 84 million unique TCR beta chains across the 666 repertoires, and around 9.9 million of these chains were shared by at least two donors. A nearest-neighbor algorithm error-corrected the raw reads and collapsed the reads into unique sequences, merging closely related sequences to remove PCR and sequencing errors. To assign V, D and J gene segments, CDR3 sequences were aligned to IMGT reference sequences. For a sequence to be retained, a match of at least six nucleotides to both a V gene segment and a J gene segment was required. Rearrangements were classified as productive when the CDR3 lacked stop codons and remained in frame with V and J, and all other rearrangements were classified as non-productive. Following IMGT convention, CDR3 was defined as the stretch from the second conserved V-encoded cysteine up to the conserved J-encoded phenylalanine. Sequences without an unambiguous match to a single V gene segment were excluded from the earlier analysis of a few hundred of the donors. An earlier analysis of approximately 590 of the donors called V segments functional above 56.7% productive rearrangements and segregating when the between-donor standard deviation exceeded 5%. To diagnose cytomegalovirus status from the catalog of TCR beta chain sequences, a statistical classification framework was built. A later analysis assigned V and J genes by comparing TCR nucleotide sequences with IMGT/GENE-DB human TR gene sequences. In a later analysis, CDR3 sequences and most-parsimonious VDJ recombination scenarios were assigned using the TCRdist pipeline. In a later analysis, each TCR beta chain was defined by its CDR3 amino acid sequence together with its V-gene family, and reads lacking a unique V-gene family were excluded. To address suspected cross-contamination and a sequencing artifact, a later analysis removed 450 to 700 highly shared, low-generation-probability nucleotide sequences. For each public chain, a later analysis derived a clonal expansion index from normalized ranks of inferred template counts within each repertoire. A later analysis computed generation probabilities with a VDJ recombination model fitted to out-of-frame rearrangements, and checked the results against IGoR. In a later analysis, hypergeometric tests were used to score TCR-TCR, TCR-HLA and TCR-CMV co-occurrence, with a repertoire-size bias correction applied to TCR pairs. To estimate false discovery rates, a later analysis permuted the HLA or CMV assignments 20 times. In a later analysis, co-occurring TCRs were grouped with DBSCAN, and TCRdist sequence similarity was added when clustering was performed within HLA-allele-positive subsets. Repertoires with fewer than 30,000 or more than 120,000 public chains, plus five repertoires with anomalous nucleotide sharing, were excluded from co-occurrence clustering. The table comes from immuneACCESS by way of TCRdb, which keeps in-frame sequences with V and J called. Part of the clones is missing from these tables; in studies checked, under half for an unresolved V gene and the rest for unknown reasons. V and J calls and clone size are given by that table; D and trimming were obtained from the DNA. A total of 240,000 or so clones appear in this sample, roughly four fifths of them only once. The leading ten clones occupy 7% to 9% of the sample.

This sample is drawn from a study of cytomegalovirus exposure and HLA in healthy donors (dated by TCRdb to 2016 to 2017). In terms of the full investigation: An earlier analysis of approximately 550 of the donors reported 250 to 300 Gb of sequence data and some 120 million unique TCR beta sequences from approximately 180 million T cells. Approximately 330 gigabases of sequencing data and 70 million to 95 million unique TCR sequences made up an early release that covered some 640 HLA-typed donors. Of the roughly 400 genotyped donors, around 81% fell in the genetic ancestry cluster associated with self-reported Caucasian donors. The study was designed to test whether signatures of past pathogen exposure could be identified by cataloging public T cell receptors. The study used immunosequencing to profile the T cell repertoires of hundreds of subjects and linked those repertoires to cytomegalovirus serostatus. Besides the first cohort of more than 650 subjects, a separate validation cohort made up of some 110 different subjects was used. High-throughput TCR immunosequencing, statistical association of individual TCRs with disease status, and machine learning were combined to predict cytomegalovirus infection status. In a later analysis, previously published TCR beta repertoires from fewer than 750 donors were re-analyzed and high-resolution HLA genotyping was added so that TCR occurrence patterns could be studied. Rather than using new phenotypic data, the later analysis identified candidate immune exposures from TCR beta sequences and from how often those sequences occurred across donors. In an earlier analysis of a few hundred of the donors, high-throughput TCR beta sequencing was used to judge whether each TCR beta V gene segment behaved as functional or pseudogenic. Donor age, sex, ethnicity and CMV serostatus were collected together with the repertoire data. A later genetic analysis used genome-wide SNP genotypes for about three fifths of the 666 donors, treating that subset as a discovery cohort. All discovery cohort repertoires had been generated on a single sequencing platform. Both class I and class II loci were covered by HLA typing, at four-digit resolution. The number of typed donors differed by locus: about 620-630 for A, B, C, DRB1 and DQB1; some 540 for DQA1; approximately 610 for DPA1; and approximately 450 for DPB1. Roughly five DR-DQ haplotypes were treated as single units for association and clustering because of strong linkage in the cohort. Across some 400 genotyped donors of the cohort, an average of about 200,000 unique TCR beta nucleotide sequences per donor were sequenced, and 15% to 20% of those sequences were non-productive.

In total, roughly 670 healthy bone marrow donors made up the cohort. At the time of sampling, all cohort members were nominally healthy, though unrecorded immune exposures were likely present. The donor was CMV seropositive and belonged to the group of 250 to 300 seropositive cohort members. A peripheral blood sample was collected from each donor, and TCR beta sequencing was performed on peripheral blood mononuclear cells. Genomic DNA was extracted from the blood cell samples with the Qiagen DNeasy Blood Extraction Kit. Results and caveats for the whole study, not just this receptor: In a later analysis, TCR association rates were found to vary across HLA loci, with the most associated TCRs seen for DRB1 alleles and the fewest for HLA-C alleles. Three of the identified cytomegalovirus-associated TCR beta chains were confirmed in vitro to be specific for cytomegalovirus antigens. In the study, 150 to 200 TCR beta chains were listed as associated with cytomegalovirus. A further reported finding was that TCR beta sequences accurately predicted the HLA-A and HLA-B alleles for most subjects in the first cohort. Strong co-occurrence of HLA alleles, especially DR and DQ, made assigning TCR associations to individual alleles difficult. A later analysis associated around 16,000 TCR beta sequences with specific HLA alleles at a false discovery rate of 0.05. Several of the top co-occurrence clusters appeared to be linked to parvovirus B19, influenza, CMV and Epstein-Barr virus, according to a later analysis. The classifier was reported to diagnose cytomegalovirus status with high specificity and sensitivity in both the original and validation cohorts. Because the 87-base-pair reads could not distinguish some IMGT-functional V segments, including TRBV6-2 and TRBV6-3, those segments were excluded. Compared with the 666-donor mean, donors in an Asian-associated ancestry cluster had fewer N-insertions in productive TCRs, according to a later genetic analysis. Linkage disequilibrium might explain the correlated functional status among segregating V segments, but an unknown experimental factor could not be excluded. Most TCR sequences were observed very rarely across donors, whereas some public TCRs were present in many individuals. In a later analysis, HLA-associated TCR beta chains showed more clonal expansion and lower generation probabilities than non-associated chains that were equally common. Broadly in line with IMGT annotations, most TCR beta V segments showed up in productive rearrangements about 87% or about 30% of the time in an earlier analysis of 587 of the donors. A cluster of highly shared sequence variants was judged likely to represent a technical artifact of the sequencing pipeline. An association between a missense DCLRE1C variant and V-gene and J-gene trimming of TCR beta chains was found in a later genetic analysis and replicated in an independent cohort. Because counts were too low, about 18 rarely observed V segments, including chromosome 9 orphons, were excluded from the earlier analysis of fewer than 650 of the donors. Sequencing depth was assumed to be roughly uniform across donors in the presence/absence analyses, though that assumption may not hold. According to the authors, the approach could potentially be generalized to other disease states and immunological phenotypes. According to a later analysis, most CMV-associated TCR beta chains appeared to be HLA-restricted, and the HLA associations seemed to be driven largely by CMV exposure. The only immune exposure information available for the cohort was CMV serostatus. Because some donors lacked HLA typing at each locus, the association tests relied only on the typed subset. Only TCR beta chains were sequenced in this cohort, and the absence of alpha or paired-chain data limited detectable features.

Rearrangement joined TRBV6-6 to TRBJ1-1; no D gene can be assigned with confidence. The receptor was isolated from an older woman in good health and CMV-seropositive. Sequences were obtained from PBMCs. The CDR3: CASSDSPTLNTEAFF. The DNA sequence is given as TGTGCCAGCAGTGACTCGCCCACTTTGAACACTGAAGCTTTCTTT.